This T cell receptor beta chain was captured in a study of blood T cell repertoires in COVID-19. Generated by immunoSEQ multiplex PCR, the TCRdb table keeps only in-frame clones and is missing some. The repertoire holds about 300,000 clones, 89% seen once, with roughly 5.2% in the top ten. Cohort 3 recovery required two negative PCRs, clearance, or symptom resolution. Sequencing input: PBMCs or T cells enriched from blood (not recorded which). This clonotype was sampled from a man in his 60s who had recovered from COVID-19.

CDR3 DNA sequence: TGTGCCAGTACCATCGGGACAGGATTCCAATACTATGGCTACACCTTC. This sequence encodes CASTIGTGFQYYGYTF. The chain carries TRBV19 and TRBJ1-2, with TRBD1 matching over 8 bases. CDR1 LNHDA and CDR2 SQIVND come from the germline V gene (reference sequence). V was pared by 7 bases and J by 3 bases, with 13 bases of the junction left unmatched. The CDR3 length is 16 residues.